Sequencing of this TCR beta chain was carried out in a study of T cell responses to AZD1222 COVID-19 vaccine. Notes on the study in general: With two AZD1222 doses given, Spike-specific TCR breadth and depth both rose.

The assay was immunoSEQ multiplex PCR, and TCRdb's table has in-frame clones only and misses some. This sample has 100,000 to 150,000 clones, with approximately 88% found just once. V was clipped by 6 bases and J by 2 bases, with 8 bases between them. CDR3 length: 12 residues. The germline CDR1 and CDR2 sequences are MNHEY and SVGAGI. As concerns this clone: Its target is not known.

The gene calls are TRBV6-5 and TRBJ2-7, with D perhaps TRBD1 (5 bases). The specimen was peripheral blood, collected on day 0 of AZD1222 vaccination. This receptor was taken from an adult in good health. The CDR3 bases are TGTGCCAGCAGCAGACAGCCCTACGAGCAGTACTTC. The encoded protein is CASSRQPYEQYF.